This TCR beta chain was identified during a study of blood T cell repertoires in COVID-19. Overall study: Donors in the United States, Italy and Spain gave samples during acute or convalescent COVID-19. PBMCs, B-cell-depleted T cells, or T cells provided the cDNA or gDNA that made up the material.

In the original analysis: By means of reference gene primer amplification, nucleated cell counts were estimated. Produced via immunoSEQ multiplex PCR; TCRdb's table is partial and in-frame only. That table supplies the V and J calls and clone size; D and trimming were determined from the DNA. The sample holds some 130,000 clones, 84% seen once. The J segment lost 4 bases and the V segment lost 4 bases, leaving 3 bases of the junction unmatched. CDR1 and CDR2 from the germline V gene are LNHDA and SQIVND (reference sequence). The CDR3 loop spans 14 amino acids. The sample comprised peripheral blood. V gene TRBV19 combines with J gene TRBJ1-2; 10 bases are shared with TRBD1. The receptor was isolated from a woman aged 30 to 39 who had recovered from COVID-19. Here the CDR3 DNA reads TGTGCCAGTAGTACTGGGACAGGGGTCTATGGCTACACCTTC. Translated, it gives CASSTGTGVYGYTF. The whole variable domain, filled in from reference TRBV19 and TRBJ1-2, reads DGGITQSPKYLFRKEGQNVTLSCEQNLNHDAMYWYRQDPGQGLRLIYYSQIVNDFQKGDIAEGYSVSREKKESFPLTVTSAQKNPTAFYLCASSTGTGVYGYTFGSGTRLTVV.